This TCR beta chain came from a study of blood T cell repertoires in COVID-19. Across the whole study: Samples taken during acute and convalescent COVID-19 were collected in the United States, Italy and Spain. T cells, B-cell-depleted T cells, or PBMCs provided the cDNA or gDNA that served as material.

Between the trimmed V and J ends, which lost 0 bases and 12 bases, there was a span of 14 bases. The CDR3 length is 13 residues. The germline gives CDR1 LGHDT, CDR2 YNNKEL (reference sequence). Per the authors' pipeline: For nucleated cells, counts were estimated from reference gene primer amplification. Method: immunoSEQ multiplex PCR; TCRdb's copy keeps in-frame clones and lacks some. From that table come the V and J calls and clone size; the DNA was used to work out D and trimming. This repertoire shows roughly 81,000 clones, about four fifths found once; its top ten account for roughly 2.2%. The rearrangement links TRBV3-1 (or the pseudogene TRBV3-2) to TRBJ1-2; D gene uncertain. Sample: peripheral blood. This TCR derives from a woman aged 65 to 85 with acute or convalescent COVID-19. Written as DNA, the CDR3 is TGTGCCAGCAGCCAAGACAATTCCCCAGTCCACACCTTC. Its protein is CASSQDNSPVHTF.